The 27 T cell receptor beta chains below were found in one sample sequenced in a study of blood T cell repertoires in COVID-19. Here immunoSEQ multiplex PCR was the method, and the copy in TCRdb shows in-frame clones only, minus some. The sample holds about 90,000 clones, around 81% seen once. Sequencing was carried out using peripheral blood. These receptors were obtained from a woman in her 70s with active or convalescent COVID-19.

The chain recombines TRBV4-1 with TRBJ1-1; 10 bases fit TRBD1. Germline CDR1 is MGHRA and CDR2 is YSYEKL. CDR3 length equals 19 residues. V lost 2 bases and J lost 3; bases outside the gene matches: 15. CDR3 residues: CASSQTAGTGERRDTEAFF. The CDR3 DNA sequence: TGCGCCAGCAGCCAAACCGCCGGGACAGGGGAACGGCGGGACACTGAAGCTTTCTTT.

The chain couples TRBV7-2 to TRBJ1-2; 12 bases map to TRBD1. This CDR3 region has 18 residues. V lost 4 bases, J lost 3 bases, and 12 bases stayed unmatched. Germline V gene data show CDR1 as SGHTA and CDR2 as FQGNSA. The CDR3 nucleotides read TGTGCCAGCAGCTGGACCGGGACAGGGGGCCAAGCTTACTATGGCTACACCTTC. It is translated as CASSWTGTGGQAYYGYTF.

The chain employs TRBV23-1 and TRBJ2-7, with a possible D match to TRBD2 (5 bases). TRBV23-1 is known as an ORF, though its function is uncertain. This CDR3 region has 19 residues. V dropped 3 bases and J dropped 2 bases, with 26 bases sitting between them. The CDR3 loop is CASSHNRRRRLHGPYEQYF. As DNA, the CDR3 is TGCGCCAGCAGTCACAATCGGCGGAGGAGGCTCCACGGTCCCTACGAGCAGTACTTC.

This chain's CDR3 is CASSLGEAYGYTF. The CDR3 nucleotides are TGTGCCAGCAGTTTGGGAGAAGCCTATGGCTACACCTTC. The V call is TRBV12-3 or TRBV12-4, the J call TRBJ1-2; the D is unclear. The germline V and J ends were trimmed by 3 bases and 4 bases, with 9 bases remaining between them. CDR3 length: 13 residues.

The chain combines TRBV7-2 with TRBJ1-1; no definite D call. V was cut by 5 bases and J by 1 base, with 11 bases left in between. There are 14 residues in the CDR3. In germline, CDR1 is SGHTA, CDR2 FQGNSA. Written as DNA, the CDR3 is TGTGCCAGCAGCCCCCAGGCAGGGAACACTGAAGCTTTCTTT. This sequence encodes CASSPQAGNTEAFF.

This clone came up once. The rearrangement joins TRBV11-3 to TRBJ1-2; 7 nucleotides agree with TRBD1. Germline V lookup: CDR1 SGHNT, CDR2 YENEEA. The CDR3 is 14 residues long. The CDR3 reads CGKTRDSPDYGYTF. The CDR3, as DNA: TGTGGCAAAACGCGGGACAGTCCGGACTATGGCTACACCTTC. The whole variable domain, filled in from reference TRBV11-3 and TRBJ1-2, reads EAGVVQSPRYKIIEKKQPVAFWCNPISGHNTLYWYLQNLGQGPELLIRYENEEAVDDSQLPKDRFSAERLKGVDSTLKIQPAELGDSAVYLCGKTRDSPDYGYTFGSGTRLTVV.

The V call is TRBV29-1, the J call TRBJ2-5; possible D gene TRBD1, 6 bases. This CDR3 is 13 amino acids long. Germline V gene lookup returns CDR1 SQVTM and CDR2 ANQGSEA. Trimming cost V 3 bases and J 4 bases, with 12 bases left between them. CDR3 nucleotides: TGCAGCGTTGAGTCTGGGGGCGGAGAGACCCAGTACTTC. Its protein is CSVESGGGETQYF.

V and J are TRBV6-2 or TRBV6-3 and TRBJ2-3, with D perhaps matching TRBD2 (5 bases). The CDR3 extends over 17 amino acids. V lost 0 bases, J lost 4 bases, and 17 bases lay in between. From germline, CDR1 is MNHEY and CDR2 SVGEGT. This CDR3 is CASSYSRTRDFADTQYF. CDR3 coding DNA: TGTGCCAGCAGTTACTCGAGGACGAGGGATTTTGCAGATACGCAGTATTTT.

This clone was observed a single time. The chain joins TRBV12-3 or TRBV12-4 to TRBJ2-7, with TRBD1 matching 7 bases. The trim removed 8 bases at V and 3 bases at J, leaving 7 bases unmatched. The CDR3 has 13 residues. The CDR3 protein is CASLKTGRYEQYF. The CDR3 DNA is TGTGCCAGCTTGAAGACAGGGCGCTACGAGCAGTACTTC.

The chain employs TRBV6-6 and TRBJ2-3, with 10 positions matching TRBD1. J gave up 4 bases and V 3 bases, and 4 bases lay outside the gene matches. The germline V gene encodes CDR1 MNHNY and CDR2 SVGAGI (reference sequence). The CDR3 has 15 residues. This CDR3 reads CASSYWDRGPDTQYF. The CDR3 region has the DNA TGTGCCAGCAGTTATTGGGACAGGGGCCCAGATACGCAGTATTTT.

The chain is built from TRBV5-1 and TRBJ2-7, with D possibly TRBD2 on 5 matching bases. From germline, CDR1 is SGHRS and CDR2 YFSETQ. The CDR3 runs 13 residues. V was clipped by 4 bases and J by 6 bases, with 14 bases between them. The CDR3, as DNA: TGCGCCAGCAGCGCAACGGGGTTTGGCGAGCAGTACTTC. This sequence encodes CASSATGFGEQYF.

The V call is TRBV15, the J call TRBJ1-2; the match to TRBD1 covers 7 bases. J lost 6 bases, V lost 0 bases, and 4 bases had no gene match. Germline assignment: CDR1 LNHNV and CDR2 YYDKDF (reference sequence). The CDR3 is 14 residues long. The CDR3 sequence: CATSRDGTAHGYTF. As DNA, the CDR3 is TGTGCCACCAGCAGAGATGGGACAGCTCATGGCTACACCTTC.

This clone was counted only a few times. The V and J genes are TRBV7-2 and TRBJ2-1, with 9 bases aligning to TRBD2. CDR3 size: 13 residues. Per the germline V gene, CDR1 is SGHTA and CDR2 is FQGNSA. V lost 6 bases to trimming and J lost 9 bases; unmatched junction nucleotides: 6. CDR3 sequence (DNA): TGTGCCAGCAGGAGCGGGGGGTATAGTGAGCAGTTCTTC. Translated, it gives CASRSGGYSEQFF. Full variable domain (missing parts from reference TRBV7-2 and TRBJ2-1): GAGVSQSPSNKVTEKGKDVELRCDPISGHTALYWYRQSLGQGLEFLIYFQGNSAPDKSGLPSDRFSAERTGGSVSTLTIQRTQQEDSAVYLCASRSGGYSEQFFGPGTRLTVL.

This clone was recorded only once. The V gene is TRBV11-2, the J gene TRBJ1-4; 7 bases are shared with TRBD1. V lost 6 bases, J lost 5 bases, and 9 bases stayed unmatched. The CDR3 has 15 amino acids. Germline CDR1 is SGHAT and CDR2 is FQNNGV. CDR3: CASSWYPGQNEKLFF. CDR3 nucleotide sequence: TGTGCCAGCAGTTGGTATCCGGGACAGAATGAAAAACTGTTTTTT. Full variable domain (missing parts from reference TRBV11-2 and TRBJ1-4): EAGVAQSPRYKIIEKRQSVAFWCNPISGHATLYWYQQILGQGPKLLIQFQNNGVVDDSQLPKDRFSAERLKGVDSTLKIQPAKLEDSAVYLCASSWYPGQNEKLFFGSGTQLSVL.

This clone has just one count. The chain employs TRBV5-1 and TRBJ1-1; 9 nucleotides line up with TRBD1. V was pared by 5 bases and J by 0 bases, with 8 bases of the junction left unmatched. Germline loops: CDR1 SGHRS, CDR2 YFSETQ. The CDR3 contains 16 residues. As DNA, the CDR3 is TGCGCCAGCAGACGACAGGGGGGAGTCATGAACACTGAAGCTTTCTTT. Translation: CASRRQGGVMNTEAFF.

Only one count was recorded for this clone. This chain uses TRBV5-1 with TRBJ1-1, with D perhaps TRBD1 (6 bases). Per germline, CDR1 SGHRS and CDR2 YFSETQ. The CDR3 is 14 residues long. Between the trimmed V and J ends, which lost 7 bases and 5 bases, there was a span of 18 bases. The CDR3 reads CASGLGIQGTEAFF. In nucleotides, the CDR3 is TGCGCCAGCGGGCTTGGTATTCAGGGGACTGAAGCTTTCTTT.

This clone was seen once. The CDR3 DNA follows: TGTGCCACCAGTGACACCCTCGCGGGGGGGGCTACCGGGGAGCTGTTTTTT. It yields the protein CATSDTLAGGATGELFF. The chain uses TRBV24-1 and TRBJ2-2, with TRBD2 matching 9 bases. This CDR3 region has 17 residues. The J segment lost 5 bases and the V segment lost 4 bases, leaving 10 bases of the junction unmatched. From germline, CDR1 is KGHDR and CDR2 SFDVKD.

The J gene is TRBJ2-6, the V gene TRBV5-5; the D is unclear. The CDR3 is 15 residues long. Germline lookup yields CDR1 SGHKS and CDR2 YYEKEE (reference sequence). V lost 0 bases to trimming and J lost 3 bases, with 7 bases between them. The CDR3 loop is CASSLARVGANVLTF. CDR3 sequence (DNA): TGTGCCAGCAGCTTGGCCCGGGTTGGGGCCAACGTCCTGACTTTC.

The gene calls are TRBV5-1 and TRBJ2-3; TRBD1 is a possible D gene (7 bases). This CDR3 region has 15 residues. Trimming took 1 base from V and 5 from J, leaving 14 bases between them. Germline V gene data show CDR1 as SGHRS and CDR2 as YFSETQ. In nucleotides, the CDR3 is TGCGCCAGCAGCTTGATGTCCAGGGGGGTAGATACGCAGTATTTT. Encoded protein: CASSLMSRGVDTQYF.

V is TRBV25-1 and J is TRBJ2-7, with D possibly matching TRBD2 (7 bases). Per germline, CDR1 MGHDK and CDR2 SYGVNS. The CDR3 is made up of 15 amino acids. The ends were cut back, 5 bases at V and 1 base at J, with 15 bases in the middle. The CDR3 DNA follows: TGTGCCAGCAGTAGGGGGGGGACGGAGTCCTACGAGCAGTACTTC. It is translated as CASSRGGTESYEQYF.

V gene TRBV18 combines with J gene TRBJ2-3; 7 bases fit TRBD1. Germline loops: CDR1 KGHSH, CDR2 LQKENI. The ends lost 6 bases at V and 1 base at J; junction bases unmatched: 7. The CDR3 runs to 15 residues. CDR3: CASSYRQGGTDTQYF. CDR3 sequence (DNA): TGTGCCAGCTCTTACCGACAGGGTGGCACAGATACGCAGTATTTT. Full variable domain (rest looked up from reference TRBV18 and TRBJ2-3): NAGVMQNPRHLVRRRGQEARLRCSPMKGHSHVYWYRQLPEEGLKFMVYLQKENIIDESGMPKERFSAEFPKEGPSILRIQQVVRGDSAAYFCASSYRQGGTDTQYFGPGTRLTVL.

A few counts support this clone. V and J are TRBV5-4 and TRBJ2-2, with 9 bases that match TRBD1. The germline CDR1 and CDR2 sequences are SGHNT and YYREEE (reference sequence). This CDR3 is built from 16 residues. Trimming took 3 bases from V and 6 from J; bases not matched to a gene: 9. Here the CDR3 reads CASSSKQGAPAGELFF. Here the CDR3 DNA reads TGTGCCAGCAGCTCCAAACAGGGGGCGCCGGCCGGGGAGCTGTTTTTT.

V is TRBV2 and J is TRBJ2-7; TRBD1 might be the D (5 bases). The CDR3 sequence is 15 residues long. CDR1 and CDR2 (germline): SNHLY, FYNNEI. V was cut by 1 base and J by 2 bases, with 12 bases left in between. In DNA, the CDR3 is TGTGCCAGCAGTGAAGGGGTTCCGGACACCTACGAGCAGTACTTC. This translates into CASSEGVPDTYEQYF.

The gene calls are TRBV4-1 and TRBJ2-1; 7 bases agree with TRBD2. Germline V lookup: CDR1 MGHRA, CDR2 YSYEKL. V was clipped by 5 bases and J by 5 bases; unmatched bases: 6. CDR3 length: 14 residues. CDR3 coding DNA: TGCGCCAGCAGCAACCGGGACTACCACAATGAGCAGTTCTTC. Residues: CASSNRDYHNEQFF.

The chain recombines TRBV9 with TRBJ1-3; D is possibly TRBD1 (6 bases). Trimming took 0 bases from V and 0 from J, leaving 13 bases between them. The germline V gene has CDR1 SGDLS and CDR2 YYNGEE. The CDR3 extends over 17 amino acids. CDR3 region: CASSVERGRGSGNTIYF. CDR3 in DNA: TGTGCCAGCAGCGTAGAGAGGGGCAGGGGCTCTGGAAACACCATATATTTT.

The chain is built from TRBV6-2 or TRBV6-3 and TRBJ2-3, with 7 nucleotides matching TRBD2. The germline V gene encodes CDR1 MNHEY and CDR2 SVGEGT. The CDR3 is made up of 17 amino acids. V shed 5 bases, J shed 2 bases, and the junction held 13 bases outside the gene matches. The CDR3 sequence is CASSRVGPSGYTDTQYF. CDR3 sequence (DNA): TGTGCCAGCAGTCGCGTTGGGCCTAGCGGTTACACAGATACGCAGTATTTT.

This clone showed up just once. This sequence joins TRBV9 and TRBJ2-6, with 10 bases matching TRBD1. This CDR3 is 17 amino acids long. The junction had 6 bases not matched to a gene; V was cut back by 2 bases and J by 4 bases. CDR1 SGDLS and CDR2 YYNGEE come from the germline V gene. CDR3 amino acids: CASSVGTGVLGANVLTF. The CDR3 DNA follows: TGTGCCAGCAGCGTCGGGACAGGGGTCTTGGGGGCCAACGTCCTGACTTTC.